This TCR beta chain was recovered during a study of CD8+ T cells in alopecia areata. Study-level information: The SALT score measured affected scalp surface percentage in treated patients.

The treatment here: oral pan-JAK inhibitor, 5-10 mg twice daily. The table lists this clone with a few counts. The target antigen is unknown. The germline V gene has CDR1 SQVTM and CDR2 ANQGSEA. Trimming took 3 bases from V and 4 from J, leaving 16 bases between them. This CDR3 has 15 amino acids. RNA was extracted and reverse transcribed into cDNA as the sequencing template. Repertoires were generated with immunoSEQ multiplex PCR, while TCRdb's copy carries only in-frame clones and drops some. The sample lists 200,000 to 250,000 clones; 66% were seen once. The study's findings and limits: Baseline CD8+ expansion's link to response remains uncertain, as there was one nonresponder.

This clonotype was sampled from a human donor with alopecia areata. V and J are TRBV29-1 and TRBJ2-1; D is possibly TRBD1 or TRBD2 (5 bases each). The source was CD4+ T cells sorted from blood, collected around week 44, from a patient treated with tofacitinib. The CDR3 DNA reads TGCAGCGTTGAGGGGTGGGACGGAAGGTACAATGAGCAGTTCTTC. Amino acid sequence: CSVEGWDGRYNEQFF.